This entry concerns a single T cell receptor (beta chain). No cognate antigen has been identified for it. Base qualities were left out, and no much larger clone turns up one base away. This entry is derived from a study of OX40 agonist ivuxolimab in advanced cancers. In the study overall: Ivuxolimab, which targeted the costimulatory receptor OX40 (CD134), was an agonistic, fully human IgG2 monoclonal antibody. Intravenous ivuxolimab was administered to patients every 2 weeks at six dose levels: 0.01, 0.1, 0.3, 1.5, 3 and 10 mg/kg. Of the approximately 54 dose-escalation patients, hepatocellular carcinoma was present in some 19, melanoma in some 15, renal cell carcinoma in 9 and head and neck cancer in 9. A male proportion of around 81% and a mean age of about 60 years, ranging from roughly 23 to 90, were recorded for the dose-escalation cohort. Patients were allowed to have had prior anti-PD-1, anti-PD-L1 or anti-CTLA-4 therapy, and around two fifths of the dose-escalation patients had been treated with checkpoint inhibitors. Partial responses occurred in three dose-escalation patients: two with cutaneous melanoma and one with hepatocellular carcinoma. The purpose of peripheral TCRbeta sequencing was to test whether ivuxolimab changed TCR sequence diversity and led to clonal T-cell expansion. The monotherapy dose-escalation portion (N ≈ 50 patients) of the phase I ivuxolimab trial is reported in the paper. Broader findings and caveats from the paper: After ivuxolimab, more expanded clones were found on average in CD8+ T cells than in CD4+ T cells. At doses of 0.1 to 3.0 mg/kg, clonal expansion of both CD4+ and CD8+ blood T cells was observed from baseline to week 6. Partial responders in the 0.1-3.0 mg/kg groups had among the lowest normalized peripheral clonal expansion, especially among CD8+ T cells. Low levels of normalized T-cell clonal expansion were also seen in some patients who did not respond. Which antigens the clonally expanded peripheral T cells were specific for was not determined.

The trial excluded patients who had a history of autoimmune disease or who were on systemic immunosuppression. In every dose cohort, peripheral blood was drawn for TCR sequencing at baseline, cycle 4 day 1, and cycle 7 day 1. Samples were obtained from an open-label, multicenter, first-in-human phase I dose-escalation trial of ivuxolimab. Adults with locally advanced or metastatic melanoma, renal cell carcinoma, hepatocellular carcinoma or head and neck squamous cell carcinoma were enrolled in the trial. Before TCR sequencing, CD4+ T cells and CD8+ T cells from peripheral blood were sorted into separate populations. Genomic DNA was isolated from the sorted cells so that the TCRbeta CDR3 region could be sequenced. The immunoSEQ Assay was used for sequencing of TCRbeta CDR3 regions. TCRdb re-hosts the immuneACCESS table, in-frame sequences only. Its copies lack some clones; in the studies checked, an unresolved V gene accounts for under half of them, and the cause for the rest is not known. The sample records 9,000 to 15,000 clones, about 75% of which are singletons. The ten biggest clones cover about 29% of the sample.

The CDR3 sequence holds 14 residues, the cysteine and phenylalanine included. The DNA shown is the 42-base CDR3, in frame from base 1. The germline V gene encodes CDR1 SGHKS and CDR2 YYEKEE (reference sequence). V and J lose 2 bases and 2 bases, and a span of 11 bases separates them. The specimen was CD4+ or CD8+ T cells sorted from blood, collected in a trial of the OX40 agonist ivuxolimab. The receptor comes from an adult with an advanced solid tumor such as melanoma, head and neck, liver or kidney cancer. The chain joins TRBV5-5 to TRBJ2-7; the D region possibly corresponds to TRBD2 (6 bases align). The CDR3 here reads CASSLIASAYEQYF. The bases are TGTGCCAGCAGCTTAATCGCTAGCGCCTACGAGCAGTACTTC.